This TCR beta chain was captured in a study of shared clonotypes between healthy human individuals. Notes on the study in general: Naive subsets generally exceeded memory subsets in estimated richness.

As regards this clone: Its target is unknown.

Assay used: immunoSEQ multiplex PCR; TCRdb lists only in-frame clones, some missing. Altogether a few hundred thousand clones are present, roughly 97% being singletons, with the ten largest covering about 0.06%. The sequencing sample was made of naive CD4+ T cells sorted from blood. As for subset: CD45RA+ positively selected. This sequence was found in a woman between 25 and 40 years old in good health.

The chain's CDR3 is CASSPVGPHEQYF. CDR3 bases: TGTGCCAGCTCACCAGTCGGGCCCCACGAGCAGTACTTC. The genes are TRBV18 and TRBJ2-7, with unresolved D. V was trimmed by 2 bases and J by 5 bases, leaving 10 bases between them. The CDR3 is 13 residues long. CDR1 and CDR2 (germline): KGHSH, LQKENI.